The sequence of this TCR beta chain was determined in a study of STAT3 mutations in large granular lymphocyte leukemia. About the research overall: Roughly half the longitudinally sequenced T-LGLL patients had canonical STAT3 mutations.

In this sample, this clone turned up once. The antigen remains unidentified. Study-wide points: Every T-cell large granular lymphocyte leukemia patient had at least one immunodominant TCR beta clonotype. Sampling intervals varied between patients and samples. Some patients had dominant TCR clones larger than their STAT3 mutant burden.

About 40,773 productive templates were obtained per sample on average. The protocol was immunoSEQ multiplex PCR, while the TCRdb copy is restricted to in-frame clones and leaves out a portion. Altogether 8,000 to 13,000 clones are present, around nine tenths being singletons, with the ten largest covering about 26%. The sequenced sample was peripheral blood mononuclear cells. This clonotype was obtained from a man aged 60-69 years with T-cell large granular lymphocyte leukemia. Some clones in this sample may be carry-over from other donors' samples.

The CDR3 protein is CASSFGGGRETQYF. For the CDR3, the DNA is TGTGCCAGCAGCTTCGGAGGGGGCAGAGAGACCCAGTACTTC. The J gene is TRBJ2-5, the V gene TRBV11-3, with D possibly matching TRBD1 (7 bases). Trimming took 3 bases from V and 4 from J, leaving 12 bases between them. The CDR3 covers 14 residues. CDR1 and CDR2 (germline): SGHNT, YENEEA.